This T cell receptor beta chain was captured in a study of CD8+CD57+ T cells in acquired aplastic anemia. Study at large: Sorted CD4+ and CD8+ cells gave an average of around 3.1 ug of DNA.

Genomic DNA, the template, was used for profiling of the TCR beta VDJ and CDR3. TCRdb reprocessed the reads with MiXCR, giving one entry per CDR3 protein. In the table there are roughly 58,000 distinct CDR3 sequences, about 54% of which are singletons. Study findings and constraints: Patients and controls had in common some 30 CD8+ CDR3 sequences.

Note on this clonotype: Its specificity is not known. At one end the junction does not follow the germline gene, possibly because of a read error.

The TCR sequence derives from a human donor in good health, serving as a control. Source material: sorted CD4+, CD8+, or CD8+CD57+ T cells (not recorded which) from PBMCs.

The CDR3 reads CASSNRQPGTGTQYF. CDR3 sequence (DNA): TGTGCTAGTAGTAACCGACAGCCTGGCACAGGTACGCAGTATTTT. The genes are TRBV19 and TRBJ2-3, with a tentative D call TRBD1 (5 bases). This CDR3 contains 15 residues. Germline V gene data show CDR1 as LNHDA and CDR2 as SQIVND (reference sequence).